These 13 T cell receptor beta chains were sequenced from one sample in a study of blood T cell repertoires in COVID-19. Clones were read by immunoSEQ multiplex PCR, and TCRdb kept only the in-frame ones, dropping some. This table has fewer than 250,000 clones, 82% appearing once. Sequences were obtained from peripheral blood. The receptors derive from a woman aged 70-85 years with acute or convalescent COVID-19.

The rearrangement joins TRBV21-1 to TRBJ1-6; the table's D call of TRBD1 was not tested on the DNA. TRBV21-1 is labeled a pseudogene. This CDR3 is 17 amino acids long. The CDR3 reads CASSEAAYRAKGSPLHF. Here the CDR3 DNA reads TGTGCCAGCAGCGAAGCGGCTTACAGGGCCAAAGGTTCACCCCTCCACTTT.

This chain joins TRBV5-1 and TRBJ1-1; D perhaps matches TRBD1 (5 bases). Trimming took off 3 bases at V and 5 bases at J, with 17 bases between the two ends. This CDR3 contains 15 residues. In germline, CDR1 is SGHRS, CDR2 YFSETQ. CDR3 residues: CASSSGGGEGTEAFF. The CDR3 DNA reads as TGCGCCAGCAGCTCTGGTGGAGGGGAGGGAACTGAAGCTTTCTTT.

CDR3 DNA sequence: TGTGCCAGCAGCTTTGTTTCATTTGTCGCCCGCCCTAGCGGGGCAGATACGCAGTATTTT. The encoded protein is CASSFVSFVARPSGADTQYF. The chain has TRBV7-6 and TRBJ2-3; 9 positions match TRBD2. Germline V gives CDR1 SGHVS, CDR2 FNYEAQ. J was trimmed by 4 bases and V by 3 bases; bases with no gene match: 20. This CDR3 has 20 residues.

The gene calls are TRBV2 and TRBJ2-7, with a possible D match to TRBD2 (5 bases). Germline V gene data show CDR1 as SNHLY and CDR2 as FYNNEI. V was cut by 6 bases and J by 0 bases, with 12 bases left in between. The CDR3 contains 14 residues. The chain's CDR3 is CASSSDGLSYEQYF. Written as DNA, the CDR3 is TGTGCCAGCAGCTCGGACGGACTCTCCTACGAGCAGTACTTC.

V gene TRBV28 combines with J gene TRBJ1-6, with TRBD1 matching over 8 bases. V shed 7 bases and J 7 bases; nucleotides not matched to a gene: 6. The CDR3 sequence is 14 residues long. The germline V gene has CDR1 MDHEN and CDR2 SYDVKM. CDR3 in amino acids: CASILDRVNSPLHF. CDR3 sequence (DNA): TGTGCCAGCATTCTGGACAGGGTAAATTCACCCCTCCACTTT. The variable domain in full, with the rest retrieved from reference TRBV28 and TRBJ1-6, is DVKVTQSSRYLVKRTGEKVFLECVQDMDHENMFWYRQDPGLGLRLIYFSYDVKMKEKGDIPEGYSVSREKKERFSLILESASTNQTSMYLCASILDRVNSPLHFGNGTRLTVT.

V and J are TRBV5-1 and TRBJ1-5; D might be TRBD1 (6 bases). This CDR3 has 15 amino acids. The germline V gene encodes CDR1 SGHRS and CDR2 YFSETQ. The V end was cut by 0 bases, the J end by 4 bases, with 11 bases between. The CDR3 region is CASSLATGLNQPQHF. The CDR3 bases are TGCGCCAGCAGCTTGGCCACAGGGTTGAATCAGCCCCAGCATTTT. Supplemented by reference TRBV5-1 and TRBJ1-5, the full variable domain reads KAGVTQTPRYLIKTRGQQVTLSCSPISGHRSVSWYQQTPGQGLQFLFEYFSETQRNKGNFPGRFSGRQFSNSRSEMNVSTLELGDSALYLCASSLATGLNQPQHFGDGTRLSIL.

The rearrangement joins TRBV28 to TRBJ1-2; D remains unclear. This CDR3 has 15 residues. Trimming took off 5 bases at V and 2 bases at J, with 15 bases between the two ends. The germline V gene encodes CDR1 MDHEN and CDR2 SYDVKM. The CDR3 region is CASSVLLTQNYGYTF. In nucleotides, the CDR3 is TGTGCCAGCAGTGTACTGTTGACTCAGAACTATGGCTACACCTTC.

This chain joins TRBV3-1 (or the pseudogene TRBV3-2) and TRBJ1-2; D ambiguous. The germline gives CDR1 LGHDT, CDR2 YNNKEL (reference sequence). Trimming left V 0 bases short and J 8 bases short, with 13 bases between. The CDR3 contains 14 residues. The CDR3 reads CASSQDMVGGGYTF. Written as DNA, the CDR3 is TGTGCCAGCAGCCAAGATATGGTGGGAGGGGGCTACACCTTC.

V and J are TRBV2 and TRBJ1-2, with D tentatively TRBD1 (5 bases). V gave up 8 bases and J gave up 0 bases, with 10 bases separating them. From germline, CDR1 is SNHLY and CDR2 FYNNEI. The CDR3 covers 13 residues. CDR3: CASADISNYGYTF. The CDR3 DNA reads TGTGCCAGCGCGGACATATCTAACTATGGCTACACCTTC.

The J gene is TRBJ2-5, the V gene TRBV6-2 or TRBV6-3; 14 nucleotides align to TRBD2. Germline-derived CDR1 and CDR2 are MNHEY and SVGEGT. This CDR3 has 18 amino acids. Unmatched junction bases numbered 8, after V lost 5 bases and J lost 0 bases. The CDR3 region is CASSTRGLAGVYQETQYF. The CDR3 coding sequence is TGTGCCAGCAGTACCAGGGGACTAGCGGGGGTGTACCAAGAGACCCAGTACTTC.

The chain links TRBV6-2 or TRBV6-3 to TRBJ1-6; TRBD1 agrees at 7 bases. CDR1 and CDR2 from the germline V gene are MNHEY and SVGEGT. The CDR3 length is 15 residues. The junction had 6 bases not matched to a gene; V was cut back by 0 bases and J by 10 bases. The CDR3 nucleotides are TGTGCCAGCAGTTACTCAGGGGGCAGCGGGTCACCCCTCCACTTT. It encodes CASSYSGGSGSPLHF.

The chain has TRBV28 and TRBJ1-2, with a tentative D call TRBD1 (6 bases). V was cut by 5 bases and J by 0 bases, with 16 bases left in between. The germline gives CDR1 MDHEN, CDR2 SYDVKM. The CDR3 contains 16 residues. In DNA form, the CDR3 reads TGTGCCAGCAGTATCGGATACAGGGCTGCTAACTATGGCTACACCTTC. Encoded protein: CASSIGYRAANYGYTF.

The chain uses TRBV6-5 and TRBJ1-1; 7 positions agree with TRBD1. J lost 4 bases, V lost 0 bases, and 8 bases had no gene match. The CDR3 totals 16 residues. Germline assignment: CDR1 MNHEY and CDR2 SVGAGI. This CDR3 is CASSYSGLAGGTEAFF. CDR3 nucleotides: TGTGCCAGCAGTTACTCGGGCCTAGCAGGGGGCACTGAAGCTTTCTTT.